This T cell receptor (beta chain) came from a study of chemoradiotherapy in HPV16-positive cancers. Notes on the study in general: HPV-specific T cells were functionally defined from only two HPV16-positive patients.

In regard to this clone: Antigen: not known.

Sequencing used immunoSEQ multiplex PCR; TCRdb keeps in-frame clones, though not all of them. The table lists about 35,000 clones, around four fifths of them singletons. CDR1 SGHDT and CDR2 YYEEEE come from the germline V gene. Trimming at V came to 2 bases and at J to 4 bases, leaving 8 bases not matched to a gene. The CDR3 extends over 15 amino acids. Source: blood, taken from a patient who underwent chemoradiotherapy. This receptor was taken from a human donor with HPV-associated anogenital cancer. The chain combines TRBV5-6 with TRBJ1-2, with TRBD1 matching 7 bases. The CDR3 sequence is CASSFNTGTVYGYTF. The CDR3 DNA follows: TGTGCCAGCAGCTTTAATACCGGGACAGTCTATGGCTACACCTTC.